This TCR beta chain was identified in a study of blood T cell repertoires in COVID-19. Trimming took off 2 bases at V and 1 base at J, with 8 bases between the two ends. Germline CDR1 SGHRS, CDR2 YFSETQ. The CDR3 has 14 amino acids. Seattle patient enrollment occurred during active infection, with longitudinal follow-up thereafter. Sequencing used immunoSEQ multiplex PCR; TCRdb keeps in-frame clones, though not all of them. The sample has about 300,000 clones, about nine tenths seen once. Sequencing was performed on peripheral blood. V is TRBV5-1 and J is TRBJ2-3; D is perhaps TRBD2 (5 bases). This clonotype was obtained from a woman aged 50 to 65 with COVID-19, enrolled during active disease. CDR3 sequence (DNA): TGCGCCAGCAGCTTCTCAGCGGGCACAGATACGCAGTATTTT. It codes for CASSFSAGTDTQYF.